Below are 14 T cell receptor beta chains sequenced from a single sample in a study of Ad26.COV2.S vaccination and SARS-CoV-2 variants. This table comes from immunoSEQ multiplex PCR, and its TCRdb copy is limited to in-frame clones, with some not included. The sample holds hundreds of thousands of clones; about nine tenths are singletons and the top ten take 6.4%. The treatment denotes: over 15 received Ad26.COV2.S at low or high dose, single or two shots; about 5 received placebo; per-sample allocation not given. Day 63 after the first injection of vaccine or placebo was the sampling time. The sequences come from peripheral blood, collected in a trial of Ad26.COV2.S vaccine versus placebo. These receptor sequences come from a person between 18 and 65 years old who received the Ad26.COV2.S COVID-19 vaccine or a placebo.

The chain joins TRBV4-1 to TRBJ1-2, with no clear D. V was trimmed by 2 bases and J by 1 base, leaving 17 bases between them. Germline V gene data show CDR1 as MGHRA and CDR2 as YSYEKL. The CDR3 runs to 17 residues. CDR3 DNA: TGCGCCAGCAGCCAATCGATAGCGAGACTAATTAACTATGGCTACACCTTC. This codes for CASSQSIARLINYGYTF.

This chain links TRBV7-9 with TRBJ2-6, with D maybe TRBD2 (5 bases). The CDR3 consists of 18 residues. The ends were cut back, 5 bases at V and 2 bases at J, with 19 bases in the middle. The germline V gene has CDR1 SEHNR and CDR2 FQNEAQ (reference sequence). The CDR3 bases are TGTGCCAGCAGCCCACTGGAGGTCACTCTCCCTGGGGCCAACGTCCTGACTTTC. Translated: CASSPLEVTLPGANVLTF.

The chain combines TRBV19 with TRBJ1-2; TRBD1 aligns across 7 bases. The CDR3 is 14 residues long. Germline CDR1 LNHDA, CDR2 SQIVND (reference sequence). V gave up 0 bases and J gave up 8 bases; unmatched junction bases: 6. The DNA of the CDR3 is TGTGCCAGTAGTATAGACAAGGGGGCAGGAGGCTACACCTTC. This encodes CASSIDKGAGGYTF.

V and J are TRBV30 and TRBJ1-4, with 10 bases that match TRBD1. Germline loops: CDR1 GTSNPN, CDR2 SVGIG (reference sequence). CDR3 size: 15 residues. Trimming removed 2 bases from V and 7 bases from J; junction bases left unmatched: 7. CDR3 in DNA: TGTGCCTGGAGTAAACCGGGACAGGGGTCTGAAAAACTGTTTTTT. It encodes CAWSKPGQGSEKLFF.

The genes are TRBV28 and TRBJ1-5, with D maybe TRBD1 (6 bases). V was pared by 3 bases and J by 6 bases, with 15 bases between. The CDR3 length is 15 residues. The germline V gene encodes CDR1 MDHEN and CDR2 SYDVKM. The CDR3 here is CASSFSGGQGQPQHF. CDR3 bases: TGTGCCAGCAGTTTTTCCGGGGGGCAGGGTCAGCCCCAGCATTTT.

The chain links TRBV19 to TRBJ1-2; tentative D call: TRBD1 (6 bases). The V end lost 7 bases, the J end lost 3 bases, and 21 bases lay between the germline ends. The CDR3 consists of 16 residues. Germline loops: CDR1 LNHDA, CDR2 SQIVND (reference sequence). The CDR3: CASTQSPRQVDYGYTF. As DNA, the CDR3 is TGTGCCAGTACCCAATCGCCCCGACAGGTCGACTATGGCTACACCTTC.

The chain recombines TRBV28 with TRBJ2-3, with TRBD1 matching 7 bases. V shed 6 bases and J 0 bases; nucleotides not matched to a gene: 9. Germline CDR1 reads MDHEN; CDR2 reads SYDVKM. The CDR3 is 16 amino acids. The CDR3 here is CASSMSPGQSTDTQYF. The CDR3 DNA follows: TGTGCCAGCAGCATGTCACCGGGACAGAGCACAGATACGCAGTATTTT. The full variable domain, completed using reference TRBV28 and TRBJ2-3, is DVKVTQSSRYLVKRTGEKVFLECVQDMDHENMFWYRQDPGLGLRLIYFSYDVKMKEKGDIPEGYSVSREKKERFSLILESASTNQTSMYLCASSMSPGQSTDTQYFGPGTRLTVL.

The chain uses TRBV5-8 and TRBJ1-5; 7 nucleotides align to TRBD1. Germline loops: CDR1 SGHTS, CDR2 YDEGEE. This CDR3 spans 17 amino acids. Germline trimming cut 2 bases from V and 4 bases from J; bases unmatched to any gene: 12. CDR3 nucleotides: TGTGCCAGCAGCTTAGGGTTTAGGACAGGAGAAAATCAGCCCCAGCATTTT. It translates to CASSLGFRTGENQPQHF.

The V gene is TRBV28, the J gene TRBJ1-2; D possibly corresponds to TRBD1 (5 bases). The germline gives CDR1 MDHEN, CDR2 SYDVKM. V lost 8 bases and J lost 0, with 10 bases in between. CDR3 length: 13 amino acids. Here the CDR3 DNA reads TGTGCCAGCGGGAGGGGAGCTAACTATGGCTACACCTTC. This encodes CASGRGANYGYTF.

The V and J genes are TRBV7-9 and TRBJ1-4; TRBD1 matches 9 bases. This CDR3 has 15 residues. After removal of 4 bases from V and 8 bases from J, the junction contained 8 bases not matched to a gene. The germline CDR1 and CDR2 sequences are SEHNR and FQNEAQ (reference sequence). The CDR3 DNA follows: TGTGCCAGCAGCTCCGACGGGGACAGGGACGAAAAACTGTTTTTT. Translating it yields CASSSDGDRDEKLFF.

The chain is built from TRBV25-1 and TRBJ1-4; D may be TRBD1 (6 bases). Germline CDR1 and CDR2: MGHDK and SYGVNS. The germline V and J ends were trimmed by 3 bases and 14 bases, with 19 bases remaining between them. The CDR3 consists of 14 residues. The CDR3 spells CASSDPQGPGHLFF. In nucleotides, the CDR3 is TGTGCCAGCAGTGATCCACAGGGCCCGGGGCATCTGTTTTTT.

This clone has just one count. The J gene is TRBJ1-3, the V gene TRBV28, with 7 positions matching TRBD1. Germline V CDR1 and CDR2: MDHEN, SYDVKM. V shed 3 bases, J shed 4 bases, and the junction held 3 bases outside the gene matches. The CDR3 runs to 14 residues. The chain's CDR3 is CASSFLGQGNTIYF. For the CDR3, the DNA is TGTGCCAGCAGTTTCCTGGGACAGGGAAACACCATATATTTT. Looking up the rest from reference TRBV28 and TRBJ1-3 gives the full variable domain: DVKVTQSSRYLVKRTGEKVFLECVQDMDHENMFWYRQDPGLGLRLIYFSYDVKMKEKGDIPEGYSVSREKKERFSLILESASTNQTSMYLCASSFLGQGNTIYFGEGSWLTVV.

The V call is TRBV29-1, the J call TRBJ2-2; perhaps TRBD1 as D (6 bases). CDR1 is SQVTM and CDR2 is ANQGSEA in the germline V gene. The CDR3 extends over 14 amino acids. V gave up 4 bases and J gave up 1 base, with 10 bases separating them. CDR3 nucleotide sequence: TGCAGCGTTGGGGGACACCTGAACACCGGGGAGCTGTTTTTT. Translating gives CSVGGHLNTGELFF.

This chain links TRBV18 with TRBJ1-4; D call uncertain. Germline values: CDR1 KGHSH, CDR2 LQKENI. V gave up 4 bases and J gave up 5 bases, with 8 bases separating them. The CDR3 loop spans 13 amino acids. The CDR3 DNA reads as TGTGCCAGCTCACGAGGCGAAAATGAAAAACTGTTTTTT. Residues: CASSRGENEKLFF.